A selection of T cell receptor beta chains follows, all from one sample in a study of shared T cell receptors in the human thymus. This table comes from immunoSEQ multiplex PCR, and its TCRdb copy is limited to in-frame clones, with some not included. Of some 640,000 clones listed, more than 70% are singletons. These data were likewise used in another study, on human thymus T cells.

Material: thymocytes. The receptors derive from a boy in the first two years of life with a congenital heart defect. The CDR3 runs from the conserved cysteine through the conserved F or W. The D gene is left open where the match is weak. A clone size is listed for some rows: how often the clone was seen (once, few, many), or a class if it is expanded.

D | J | V | size | DNA | CDR3
TRBD1 | TRBJ1-1 | TRBV6-1 | NA | TGTGCCAGCAGTGAAGCGAGCGAGGGGGCTGAAGGTGCTGAAGCTTTCTTT | CASSEASEGAEGAEAFF
TRBD2 | TRBJ2-7 | TRBV11-2 | NA | TGTGCCAGCAGCCTTGGACTAGCGGGGGGCTACGAGCAGTACTTC | CASSLGLAGGYEQYF
TRBD1 | TRBJ1-1 | TRBV14 | NA | TGTGCCAGCAGCCAAGATGGGACAGGAGCCACTGAAGCTTTCTTT | CASSQDGTGATEAFF
TRBD2 | TRBJ2-5 | TRBV7-9 | NA | TGTGCCAGCACCTTTATTGGGGAGGGAGCAGAAGAGACCCAGTACTTC | CASTFIGEGAEETQYF
TRBD2 | TRBJ2-3 | TRBV11-1 | once | TGTGCCAGCAGCCTCGGAGCGGGGGTCACAGATACGCAGTATTTT | CASSLGAGVTDTQYF
TRBD2 | TRBJ2-3 | TRBV5-4 | NA | TGTGCCAGCAGCTATGGACTAGCAGGAGATACGCAGTATTTT | CASSYGLAGDTQYF
NA | TRBJ1-1 | TRBV5-1 | NA | TGCGCCAGCAGCTTGGTTCAGGGGAACACTGAAGCTTTCTTT | CASSLVQGNTEAFF
TRBD2 | TRBJ2-7 | TRBV27 | NA | TGTGCCAGCAGTTTCCCCGGGACTAGCTCCTACGAGCAGTACTTC | CASSFPGTSSYEQYF
NA | TRBJ2-7 | TRBV30 | NA | TGTGCCTGGAATTCTCAGGGGCCCTCCTACGAGCAGTACTTC | CAWNSQGPSYEQYF
TRBD2 | TRBJ2-4 | TRBV28 | once | TGTGCCAGCAGTTTAATTAGCGGGGGGGCCAATGGCAAAAACATTCAGTACTTC | CASSLISGGANGKNIQYF
NA | TRBJ1-6 | TRBV7-8 | NA | TGTGCCAGCAGCTTGCGGGGCCAGTATAATTCACCCCTCCACTTT | CASSLRGQYNSPLHF
NA | TRBJ2-5 | TRBV29-1 | NA | TGCAGCGTTGAAGGTCGGGGTATCACCCAAGAGACCCAGTACTTC | CSVEGRGITQETQYF
NA | TRBJ2-5 | TRBV7-9 | NA | TGTGCCAGCAGCGCCGGGGAGACCCAGTACTTC | CASSAGETQYF
NA | TRBJ2-7 | TRBV11-2 | NA | TGTGCCAGCAGCTTGGGACATTTCTACGAGCAGTACTTC | CASSLGHFYEQYF
TRBD1 | TRBJ1-6 | TRBV5-5 | few | TGTGCCAGCAGCCTGCGACAGGGGGATTCACCCCTCCACTTT | CASSLRQGDSPLHF
TRBD2 | TRBJ2-5 | TRBV5-6 | NA | TGTGCCAGCAGCTTGGGGCGTCGGGGGGAGCGGAGGGAAGAGACCCAGTACTTC | CASSLGRRGERREETQYF
NA | TRBJ2-7 | TRBV10-1 | NA | TGCGCCCTGGTAGGGGACTCCAGCTCCTACGAGCAGTACTTC | CALVGDSSSYEQYF
NA | TRBJ1-1 | TRBV28 | NA | TGTGCCAGCAGTATTTCGGTCCTCGGGGTGAACACTGAAGCTTTCTTT | CASSISVLGVNTEAFF
TRBD2 | TRBJ2-7 | TRBV5-1 | NA | TGCGCCAGCAGCTTGCTAAGCGGGGCTAGCGGGATCTACGAGCAGTACTTC | CASSLLSGASGIYEQYF
TRBD2 | TRBJ2-7 | TRBV5-4 | few | TGTGCCAGCAGCATCCGCAGCCCTAGCGGGAGTCGCTACGAGCAGTACTTC | CASSIRSPSGSRYEQYF
NA | TRBJ2-7 | TRBV4-3 | NA | TGCGCCAGCAGCCAAGATTGGACCCTAACTAGTTCAGGAGCCGAGCAGTACTTC | CASSQDWTLTSSGAEQYF
NA | TRBJ1-2 | TRBV19 | NA | TGTGCCAGTAGTCGAACGACGGGAAGGGCGATATGCGGCTACACCTTC | CASSRTTGRAICGYTF
NA | TRBJ1-1 | TRBV9 | NA | TGTGCCAGCAGCCCATGGGGGCGGGACACTGAAGCTTTCTTT | CASSPWGRDTEAFF
TRBD1 | TRBJ1-1 | TRBV4-3 | NA | TGCGCCAGCAGCCAAGTTTCCAGGGGGGACACTGAAGCTTTCTTT | CASSQVSRGDTEAFF
NA | TRBJ1-1 | TRBV19 | NA | TGTGCCAGCCTAAGGGGAGGTGGCACTGAAGCTTTCTTT | CASLRGGGTEAFF
TRBD2 | TRBJ2-7 | TRBV5-5 | NA | TGTGCCAGCAGCTTGAGTCGGGAGGGATACGAGCAGTACTTC | CASSLSREGYEQYF
NA | TRBJ2-7 | TRBV10-2 | NA | TGCGCCAGCAACCAGGAGGGGGGACAGTCCTACGAGCAGTACTTC | CASNQEGGQSYEQYF
TRBD1 | TRBJ2-7 | TRBV5-1 | once | TGCGCCAGCAGCGGACGGGACAGGGAGTACGAGCAGTACTTC | CASSGRDREYEQYF
NA | TRBJ1-2 | TRBV5-4 | few | TGTGCCAGCAGCTCGTATATCGGGTATGGCTACACCTTC | CASSSYIGYGYTF
NA | TRBJ2-7 | TRBV4-3 | NA | TGCGCCAGCAGCCAAGATCATCCAGGGTTCTACGAGCAGTACTTC | CASSQDHPGFYEQYF
NA | TRBJ2-5 | TRBV18 | few | TGTGCCAGCTCACCGTCTCGGGGAGAGACCCAGTACTTC | CASSPSRGETQYF
NA | TRBJ1-5 | TRBV15 | NA | TGTGCCACCAGCAGAGAGGCTAAGGGGAGCAATCAGCCCCAGCATTTT | CATSREAKGSNQPQHF
NA | TRBJ2-7 | TRBV5-5 | NA | TGTGCCAGCAGCATTGACATCGCCCTTGTGGTTGAGCAGTACTTC | CASSIDIALVVEQYF
NA | TRBJ2-4 | TRBV29-1 | NA | TGCAGCGGATCAGATCTAGCCAAAAACATTCAGTACTTC | CSGSDLAKNIQYF
NA | TRBJ1-3 | TRBV11-2 | NA | TGTGCCAGCAGCTTGGGACACTTAAGAAACACCATATATTTT | CASSLGHLRNTIYF
NA | TRBJ1-3 | TRBV28 | NA | TGTGCCAGCAGTTTCGTGGGGCGCGCTGGAAACACCATATATTTT | CASSFVGRAGNTIYF
TRBD1 | TRBJ2-1 | TRBV4-1 | NA | TGCGCCAGCAGCCAACCCCCCGGGACAGGTAACAATGAGCAGTTCTTC | CASSQPPGTGNNEQFF
NA | TRBJ2-2 | TRBV9 | NA | TGTGCCAGCAGCGTAGTTGGGCCCCAGAACACCGGGGAGCTGTTTTTT | CASSVVGPQNTGELFF
NA | TRBJ1-1 | TRBV29-1 | NA | TGCAGCGTGGGGCGCGGGGGACGGAACACTGAAGCTTTCTTT | CSVGRGGRNTEAFF
NA | TRBJ1-4 | TRBV4-2 | NA | TGTGCCAGCAGCCAAGCGCCGTCCCCCCGCGGCCACTTTAATGAAAAACTGTTTTTT | CASSQAPSPRGHFNEKLFF
NA | TRBJ1-1 | TRBV27 | NA | TGTGCCAGCAGACCCGGACAGCGTAGTAACGTGAACACTGAAGCTTTCTTT | CASRPGQRSNVNTEAFF
NA | TRBJ1-2 | TRBV4-2 | NA | TGTGCCAGCAGCCAACCCCCGGGGGGGACACCGACTAACTATGGCTACACCTTC | CASSQPPGGTPTNYGYTF
NA | TRBJ1-4 | TRBV18 | NA | TGTGCCAGCTCACCAGCCAGGGACAAGAATGAAAAACTGTTTTTT | CASSPARDKNEKLFF
TRBD1 | TRBJ1-2 | TRBV7-2 | NA | TGTGCCAGCAGCTCAAGCCGGGACAGGGGGTCCTATGGCTACACCTTC | CASSSSRDRGSYGYTF
NA | TRBJ2-5 | TRBV28 | NA | TGTGCCAGCAGCACCCAGGAGCTGGAGGAGGTCCAAGAGACCCAGTACTTC | CASSTQELEEVQETQYF
NA | TRBJ1-1 | TRBV2 | once | TGTGCCAGCCCACCGAGAGGAACTGAAGCTTTCTTT | CASPPRGTEAFF
TRBD1 | TRBJ2-6 | TRBV9 | NA | TGTGCCAGCAGCGGCCGGGACAGGGGGACTGGGGCCAACGTCCTGACTTTC | CASSGRDRGTGANVLTF
NA | TRBJ1-2 | TRBV4-1 | NA | TGCGCCAGCAGCCACTTGACAGCAGCTAACTATGGCTACACCTTC | CASSHLTAANYGYTF
NA | TRBJ1-2 | TRBV4-3 | NA | TGCGCCAGCACCCAATTGCTAATGTCGGGGGGTACCTCTAACTATGGCTACACCTTC | CASTQLLMSGGTSNYGYTF
NA | TRBJ1-4 | TRBV7-9 | NA | TGTGCCAGCAGCTCAGTGCGACAGGCTATCACAACTAATGAAAAACTGTTTTTT | CASSSVRQAITTNEKLFF
TRBD2 | TRBJ2-1 | TRBV4-3 | NA | TGCGCCAGCAGCCAAGAGGGAGGGACTAGCGGGAGGGCGAGCTCCTACAATGAGCAGTTCTTC | CASSQEGGTSGRASSYNEQFF
TRBD2 | TRBJ2-7 | TRBV18 | NA | TGTGCCAGCTCACCGTGGGGGGGTCGGTACTACGAGCAGTACTTC | CASSPWGGRYYEQYF
NA | TRBJ2-3 | TRBV27 | NA | TGTGCCAGCAGTGCAGCGCGGGGGCACACAGATACGCAGTATTTT | CASSAARGHTDTQYF
TRBD1 | TRBJ1-4 | TRBV9 | NA | TGTGCCAGCAGCCCCCGGCAAGGGGGCGGCGATGAAAAACTGTTTTTT | CASSPRQGGGDEKLFF
TRBD1 | TRBJ1-5 | TRBV12-5 | NA | TGTGCTAGTGGTACAGGGACAGACAATCAGCCCCAGCATTTT | CASGTGTDNQPQHF
TRBD1 | TRBJ2-7 | TRBV14 | NA | TGTGCCAGCAGCCTAAGGGACAGGGTCTACGAGCAGTACTTC | CASSLRDRVYEQYF
TRBD2 | TRBJ2-1 | TRBV19 | NA | TGTGCCAGTTCGGGAGGAGCTAGCGGGAGAGACAATGAGCAGTTCTTC | CASSGGASGRDNEQFF